This TCR beta chain was retrieved from a study of cytomegalovirus exposure and HLA in healthy donors. Study-level points and caveats: Investigators reported 164 TCR beta chains as tied to cytomegalovirus. Across donors, most TCRs were seen rarely, yet some public ones were widespread.

This clone showed up just once. Its antigen is not identified. CDR1 is SGHRS, CDR2 YFSETQ, per germline. The CDR3 is 15 residues long. V was shortened by 0 bases and J by 3 bases, with 12 bases between the two germline ends. Measured with immunoSEQ multiplex PCR; TCRdb has only the in-frame clones, and not every one. This sample has 140,000 to 150,000 clones, with more than 85% found just once. The donors were in the approximately 120-subject validation cohort, distinct from the approximately 700-subject first cohort. The sequencing sample was made of PBMCs. This clonotype was sampled from a man between 18 and 35 years old in good health and CMV-seronegative. The chain employs TRBV5-1 and TRBJ1-1; D is unresolved. The CDR3 nucleotides read TGCGCCAGCAGCTTGGGTACGGGGTTGGACACTGAAGCTTTCTTT. This sequence encodes CASSLGTGLDTEAFF. Full variable domain (rest looked up from reference TRBV5-1 and TRBJ1-1): KAGVTQTPRYLIKTRGQQVTLSCSPISGHRSVSWYQQTPGQGLQFLFEYFSETQRNKGNFPGRFSGRQFSNSRSEMNVSTLELGDSALYLCASSLGTGLDTEAFFGQGTRLTVV.